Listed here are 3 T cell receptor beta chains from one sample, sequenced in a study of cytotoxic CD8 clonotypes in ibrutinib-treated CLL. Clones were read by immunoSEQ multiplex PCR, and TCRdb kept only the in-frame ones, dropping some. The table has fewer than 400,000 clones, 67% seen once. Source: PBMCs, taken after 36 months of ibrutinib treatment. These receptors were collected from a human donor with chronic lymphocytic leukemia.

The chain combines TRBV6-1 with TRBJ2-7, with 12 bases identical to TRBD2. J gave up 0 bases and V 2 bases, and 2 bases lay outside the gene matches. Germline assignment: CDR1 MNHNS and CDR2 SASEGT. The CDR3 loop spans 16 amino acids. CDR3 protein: CASSELAGGRSYEQYF. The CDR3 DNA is TGTGCCAGCAGTGAACTAGCGGGGGGGCGCTCCTACGAGCAGTACTTC.

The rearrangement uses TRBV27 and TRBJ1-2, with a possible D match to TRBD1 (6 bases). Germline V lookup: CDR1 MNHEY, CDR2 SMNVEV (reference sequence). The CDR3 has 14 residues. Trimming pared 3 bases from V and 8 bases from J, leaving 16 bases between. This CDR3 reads CASSFGWGGVGYTF. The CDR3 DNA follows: TGTGCCAGCAGTTTTGGGTGGGGGGGCGTCGGCTACACCTTC.

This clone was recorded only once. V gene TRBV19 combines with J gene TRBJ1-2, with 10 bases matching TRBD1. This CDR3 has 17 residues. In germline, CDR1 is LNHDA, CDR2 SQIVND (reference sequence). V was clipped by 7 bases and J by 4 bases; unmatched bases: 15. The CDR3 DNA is TGTGCCAGTAAAGTTTGGGGACAGGGGATGGCCTCCTATGGCTACACCTTC. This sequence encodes CASKVWGQGMASYGYTF.